Only a few counts were recorded for the clone carrying this T cell receptor (beta chain). The target antigen is unknown. The CDR3 sequence is 16 residues long. V lost 3 bases and J 1 base, leaving 14 bases between the germline ends. Germline V gene data show CDR1 as MGHDK and CDR2 as SYGVNS. The data were obtained in a study of beta chain features in type 1 diabetes. On the study more broadly: Analysis included over 100,000,000 sorted cells drawn from all samples.

Study-level findings and limits: Fewer insertions but more deletions were seen at VDJ junctions in type 1 diabetes patients. In every one of the four CD4+ subsets, TCRB CDR3s were moderately but significantly shorter in Type 1 diabetes patients.

Expressed TCRB transcripts got sequenced, as all isolated RNA was reverse transcribed. Generated by immunoSEQ multiplex PCR, the TCRdb table keeps only in-frame clones and is missing some. Of almost 350,000 clones listed, approximately 9.9% are singletons. Each donor gave one heparinised blood draw averaging roughly 120 mL. The purity of all sorted populations exceeded 95%. The V gene is TRBV25-1, the J gene TRBJ2-3; TRBD1 might be the D (7 bases). Sequencing was carried out using central memory CD4+ T cells from blood. This receptor was identified in a man aged 30 to 39 with type 1 diabetes. Written as DNA, the CDR3 is TGTGCCAGCAGTGACGAGACAGGGACTGGCACAGATACGCAGTATTTT. Its protein is CASSDETGTGTDTQYF.